This T cell receptor (beta chain) was recovered during a study of identical twins. The study's findings and limits: Cord blood beta clonotypes that were abundant carried fewer insertions, and memory repertoires showed no such trend.

The CDR3 loop spans 14 amino acids. Germline values: CDR1 SSHAT, CDR2 FNYEAQ (reference sequence). There are a few counts of this clonotype. As yet, its antigen is unknown. Germline and junction disagree at one end, which may indicate a read error. From the 5' RACE reads, TCRdb called clonotypes with MiXCR, one entry per CDR3 protein. The sample gives a few hundred thousand distinct CDR3 sequences, nearly 10% of which show up once; 2.5% to 3.5% is in the top ten. The same sample was also studied in work on yellow fever vaccine responses in identical twins. Per that study: Twins reportedly appeared to share part of their vaccine T cell response while keeping part individual.

This rearrangement joins TRBV7-7 to TRBJ2-3; D uncertain. Sequenced sample: PBMCs. This TCR was sampled from a woman between 18 and 29 years old in good health. CDR3 in amino acids: CASSLSGPSDTQYF. CDR3 bases: TGTGCTAGCAGCTTATCAGGACCCTCGGATACGCAGTATTTT.